Sequencing of this T cell receptor (beta chain) was carried out in a study of T-cell reconstitution after alpha-beta-depleted transplantation in children. Using unique molecular identifiers, the investigators prepared the TCRbeta library. TCRdb analysed the PCR reads with MiXCR anew, one entry per CDR3 protein. The data show some 830,000 distinct CDR3 sequences, with approximately 15% seen just once and approximately 4.5% held by the top ten. This CDR3 region has 15 residues. V lost 1 base and J lost 3; bases outside the gene matches: 3. Per the germline V gene, CDR1 is LNHNV and CDR2 is YYDKDF (reference sequence).

The receptor was isolated from a male patient between 10 and 17 years old who had a stem cell transplant for acute lymphoblastic leukemia, so the T cells may come from the graft donor. J is TRBJ2-5 and V is TRBV15; 9 bases map to TRBD2. This material consisted of PBMCs, mostly from graft donor cells, taken 360 days after TCRalphabeta/CD19-depleted stem cell transplant. CDR3 DNA sequence: TGTGCCACCAGCAGAGTCGCGGGAGGGGAAGAGACCCAGTACTTC. Its translation: CATSRVAGGEETQYF.